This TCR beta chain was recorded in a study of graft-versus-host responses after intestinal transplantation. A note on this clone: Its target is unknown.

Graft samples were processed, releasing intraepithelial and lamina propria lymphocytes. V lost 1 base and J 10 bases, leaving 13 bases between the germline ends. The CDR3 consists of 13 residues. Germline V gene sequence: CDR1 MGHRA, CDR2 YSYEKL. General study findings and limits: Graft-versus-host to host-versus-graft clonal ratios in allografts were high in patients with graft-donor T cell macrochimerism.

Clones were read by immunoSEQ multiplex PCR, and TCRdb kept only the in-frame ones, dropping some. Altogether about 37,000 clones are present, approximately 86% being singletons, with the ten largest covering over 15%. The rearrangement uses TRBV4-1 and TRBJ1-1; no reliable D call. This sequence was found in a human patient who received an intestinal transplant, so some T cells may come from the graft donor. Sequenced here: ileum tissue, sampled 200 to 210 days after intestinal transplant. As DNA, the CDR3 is TGCGCCAGCAGCCAAGCCGTTGGGCTCGGAGCTTTCTTT. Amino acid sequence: CASSQAVGLGAFF.